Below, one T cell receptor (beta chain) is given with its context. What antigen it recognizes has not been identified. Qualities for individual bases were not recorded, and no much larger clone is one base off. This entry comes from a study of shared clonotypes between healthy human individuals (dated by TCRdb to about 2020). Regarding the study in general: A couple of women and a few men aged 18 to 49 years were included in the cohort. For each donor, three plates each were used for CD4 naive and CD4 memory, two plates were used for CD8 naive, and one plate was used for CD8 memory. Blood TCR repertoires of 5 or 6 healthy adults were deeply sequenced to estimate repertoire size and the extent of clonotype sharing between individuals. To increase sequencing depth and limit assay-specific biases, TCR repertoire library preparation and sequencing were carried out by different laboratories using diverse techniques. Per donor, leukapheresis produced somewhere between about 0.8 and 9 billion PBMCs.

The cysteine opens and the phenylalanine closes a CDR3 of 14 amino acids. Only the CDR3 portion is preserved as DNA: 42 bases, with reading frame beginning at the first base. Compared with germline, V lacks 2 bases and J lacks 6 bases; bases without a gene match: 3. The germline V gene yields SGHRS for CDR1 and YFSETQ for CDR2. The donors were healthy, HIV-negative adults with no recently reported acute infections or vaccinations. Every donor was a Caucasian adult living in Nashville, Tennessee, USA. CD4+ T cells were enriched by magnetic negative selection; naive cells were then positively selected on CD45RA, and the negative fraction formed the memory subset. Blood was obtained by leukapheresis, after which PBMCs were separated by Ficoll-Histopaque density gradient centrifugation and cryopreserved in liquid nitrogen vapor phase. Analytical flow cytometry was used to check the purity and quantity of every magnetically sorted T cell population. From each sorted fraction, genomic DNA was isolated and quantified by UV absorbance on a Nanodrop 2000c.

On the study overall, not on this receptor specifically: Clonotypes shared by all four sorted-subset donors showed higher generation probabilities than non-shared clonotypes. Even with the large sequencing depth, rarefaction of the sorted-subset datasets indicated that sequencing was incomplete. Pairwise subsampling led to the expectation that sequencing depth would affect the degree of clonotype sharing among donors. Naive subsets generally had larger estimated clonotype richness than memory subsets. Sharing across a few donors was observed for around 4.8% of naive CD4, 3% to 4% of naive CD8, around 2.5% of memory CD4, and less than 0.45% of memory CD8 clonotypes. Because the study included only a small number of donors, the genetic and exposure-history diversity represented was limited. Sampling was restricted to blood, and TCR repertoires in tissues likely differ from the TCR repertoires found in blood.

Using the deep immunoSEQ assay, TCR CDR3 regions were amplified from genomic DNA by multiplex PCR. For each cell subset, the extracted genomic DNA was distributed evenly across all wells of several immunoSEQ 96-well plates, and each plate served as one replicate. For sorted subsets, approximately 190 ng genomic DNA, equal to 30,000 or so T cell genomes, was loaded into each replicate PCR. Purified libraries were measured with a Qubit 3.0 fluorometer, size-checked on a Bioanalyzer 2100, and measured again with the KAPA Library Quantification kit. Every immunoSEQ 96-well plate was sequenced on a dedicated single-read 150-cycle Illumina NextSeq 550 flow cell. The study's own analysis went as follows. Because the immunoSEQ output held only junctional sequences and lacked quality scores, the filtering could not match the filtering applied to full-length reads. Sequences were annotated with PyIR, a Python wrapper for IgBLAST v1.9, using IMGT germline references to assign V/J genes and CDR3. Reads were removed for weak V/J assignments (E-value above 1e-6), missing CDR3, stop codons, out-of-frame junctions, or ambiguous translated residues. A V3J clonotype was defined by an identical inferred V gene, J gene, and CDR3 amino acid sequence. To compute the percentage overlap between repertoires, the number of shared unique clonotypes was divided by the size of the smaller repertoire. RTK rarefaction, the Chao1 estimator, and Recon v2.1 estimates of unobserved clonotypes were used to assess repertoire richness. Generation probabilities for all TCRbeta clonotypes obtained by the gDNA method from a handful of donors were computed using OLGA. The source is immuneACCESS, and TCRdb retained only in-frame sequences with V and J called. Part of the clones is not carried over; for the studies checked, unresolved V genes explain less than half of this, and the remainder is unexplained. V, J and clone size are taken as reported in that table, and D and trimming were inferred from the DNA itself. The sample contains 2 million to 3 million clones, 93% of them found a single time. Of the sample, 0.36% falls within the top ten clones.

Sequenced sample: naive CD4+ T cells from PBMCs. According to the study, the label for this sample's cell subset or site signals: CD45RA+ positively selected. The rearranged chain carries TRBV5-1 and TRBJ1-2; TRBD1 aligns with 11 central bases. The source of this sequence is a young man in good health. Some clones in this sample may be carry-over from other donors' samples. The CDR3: CASSFVGQGDGYTF. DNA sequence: TGCGCCAGCAGCTTCGTGGGACAGGGGGATGGCTACACCTTC.